The clone carrying this T cell receptor (beta chain) came up a few times. What it binds is unknown. This CDR3 is built from 13 residues. Germline V lookup: CDR1 MDHEN, CDR2 SYDVKM. The V end was cut by 5 bases, the J end by 1 base, with 7 bases between. This sample stems from a study of T cell repertoires in cytomegalovirus infection. Study context: Public TCR beta signatures marked donors with CMV infection and the matching HLA.

TCRdb reprocessed the reads with MiXCR, giving one entry per CDR3 protein. This sample carries 200,000 to 300,000 distinct CDR3 sequences, about 12% of them seen once, and the ten largest clones take 1.5% to 2%. Overall study findings and caveats: The ex vivo response was dominated by HLA-C-restricted CMV-specific TCR beta clonotypes. Public TCR beta family frequency separated CMV-and-HLA carriers, including in an independent cohort.

The chain employs TRBV28 and TRBJ2-3; D uncertain. The source material was PBMCs. The receptor was derived from a human donor in good health (CMV status not recorded). Some clones in this sample may be carry-over from other donors' samples. In nucleotides, the CDR3 is TGTGCCAGCAGTCGCATTGGCACAGATACGCAGTATTTT. It codes for CASSRIGTDTQYF.